The T cell receptor beta chain described here comes from a study of blood T cell repertoires in COVID-19 (dated by TCRdb to 2019 to 2021). For context, the study as a whole: Samples covering the acute and convalescent phases of COVID-19 were provided by collaborators in the United States, Italy and Spain. The material from the prospective study consisted of cDNA or gDNA derived from T cells, B-cell-depleted T cells, or PBMCs. Subjects who had been exposed to COVID-19, were actively infected with it, or had recovered from it provided the deeply sampled blood TCRbeta repertoires that made up the dataset. The repertoires were released in a freely available public database meant as a resource for research on the immune response to SARS-CoV-2. The samples were drawn from the first 160 participants of the ongoing ImmuneRACE study and from some 1,300 subjects provided by 6 global collaborators. Nearly every sample came with metadata listing a de-identified subject ID, COVID-19 status, age in years and sex. Where available, HLA class I and class II types were obtained from metadata supplied by the sample provider rather than from assay-based typing. Overall study outcomes, separate from this receptor: Clinical and demographic metadata were provided uncurated, with the amount varying by source and participant.

The collaborating institutions used their own protocols to collect whole blood in K2EDTA tubes. For TCRbeta analysis, collaborators shipped samples as frozen whole blood, isolated PBMCs, or DNA extracted from either of those sample types. On this clone itself: Which antigen it targets is not known. Base-call qualities are not available, and no considerably larger clone is one nucleotide away.

TCRbeta CDR3 regions were amplified from genomic DNA by means of the immunoSEQ Assay, a bias-controlled multiplex PCR. In the source study's methods: Within the assay, amplification of reference gene primers was used to estimate how many nucleated cells each sample contained. To quantify the absolute abundance of each unique TCRbeta CDR3 rearrangement, sequence reads were collapsed and filtered. For each sample, productive Simpson clonality was calculated as the square root of Simpson's diversity index over productive rearrangements. Sourced from immuneACCESS, this table was stored by TCRdb with only in-frame sequences that have V and J called. A share of the clones is absent; for the studies checked, an unresolved V gene accounts for under half, and the remainder has no known explanation. That table gives V, J and clone size, and the DNA gave D and trimming. The sample profile shows about 99,000 clones; over 80% of them were found once. The top ten hold roughly 2.1% of the sample.

Source material: peripheral blood. The sequence came from a man in his sixties or seventies with active or convalescent COVID-19.

CDR3 region: CASSEGQLGVKTQYF. At the DNA level, the sequence is TGTGCCAGCAGTGAGGGACAGTTAGGGGTCAAGACCCAGTACTTC. Recombination linked TRBV6-1 to TRBJ2-5, with 7 junctional bases fitting TRBD1. CDR1 MNHNS and CDR2 SASEGT were looked up in the germline V gene. From cysteine to phenylalanine, the CDR3 is 15 amino acids long. Here the CDR3 DNA is all that survives: 45 bases in frame from base 1. The germline V end is reduced by 3 bases and the J end by 6 bases; junction bases left unmatched: 10.